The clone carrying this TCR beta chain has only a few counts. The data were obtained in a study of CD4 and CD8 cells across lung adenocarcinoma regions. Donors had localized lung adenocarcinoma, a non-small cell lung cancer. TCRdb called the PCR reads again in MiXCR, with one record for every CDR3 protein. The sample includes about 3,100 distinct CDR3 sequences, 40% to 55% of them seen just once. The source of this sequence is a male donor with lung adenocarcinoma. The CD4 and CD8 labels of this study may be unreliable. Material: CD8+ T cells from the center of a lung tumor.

CDR3 bases: TGCGCCAGCAGCCAAGAAAAGAGGGGGACTAGCGTCTCCTACGAGCAGTACTTC. Protein product: CASSQEKRGTSVSYEQYF. The chain couples TRBV4-1 to TRBJ2-7; 10 nucleotides match TRBD2. CDR1 and CDR2 from the germline V gene are MGHRA and YSYEKL. The CDR3 runs 18 residues. J gave up 0 bases and V 0 bases, and 8 bases lay outside the gene matches.